This passage covers 21 T cell receptor beta chains from one sample sequenced in a study of blood T cell repertoires in COVID-19. This table comes from immunoSEQ multiplex PCR, and its TCRdb copy is limited to in-frame clones, with some not included. The sample lists about 160,000 clones, about 85% occurring once. The source material was peripheral blood. The source is a man aged 70 or older who had recovered from COVID-19.

Here the CDR3 reads CASSLGTTNYGYTF. In DNA form, the CDR3 reads TGCGCCAGCAGCTTGGGGACAACAAACTATGGCTACACCTTC. The V gene is TRBV5-1, the J gene TRBJ1-2, with a weak D call TRBD1 (5 bases). Germline CDR1 and CDR2: SGHRS and YFSETQ. The CDR3 is 14 amino acids. V lost 0 bases to trimming and J lost 2 bases, with 8 bases between them.

This chain connects TRBV11-2 to TRBJ2-7; D is possibly TRBD2 (5 bases). CDR3 length: 16 residues. Germline CDR1 and CDR2: SGHAT and FQNNGV. V was trimmed by 5 bases and J by 2 bases, leaving 19 bases between them. The CDR3 region is CASSPEGAARPYEQYF. CDR3 in DNA: TGTGCCAGCAGCCCCGAGGGAGCGGCCCGACCCTACGAGCAGTACTTC.

V and J are TRBV12-2 and TRBJ2-1; the table gives TRBD2 as D, unverified against the DNA. TRBV12-2 is annotated as a pseudogene. The CDR3 spans 18 residues. In DNA form, the CDR3 reads TGTGCAAGTCGCTCAGCTCAACTGGGACTAGCGGATGGATGTGAGCAGTTCTTC. Protein product: CASRSAQLGLADGCEQFF.

The rearrangement links TRBV10-2 to TRBJ2-3; D remains unclear. This CDR3 comprises 14 residues. The V gene's germline CDR1 is WSHSY and CDR2 SAAADI. The V end lost 0 bases, the J end lost 5 bases, and 9 bases lay between the germline ends. The CDR3 DNA reads as TGCGCCAGCAGTGAGTCACAGTTCAAAGATACGCAGTATTTT. It is translated as CASSESQFKDTQYF.

This clone showed up just once. The V and J genes are TRBV14 and TRBJ2-5, with 12 nucleotides matching TRBD2. Germline CDR1 is SGHDN and CDR2 is FVKESK. The CDR3 contains 17 residues. The ends lost 1 base at V and 5 bases at J; junction bases unmatched: 8. The CDR3 region is CASSQGGLAGGGETQYF. CDR3 nucleotides: TGTGCCAGCAGCCAAGGAGGCCTAGCGGGAGGGGGTGAGACCCAGTACTTC.

The chain couples TRBV5-4 to TRBJ1-2; 9 bases fit TRBD1. Germline CDR1 and CDR2: SGHNT and YYREEE (reference sequence). Unmatched junction bases numbered 5, after V lost 0 bases and J lost 8 bases. The CDR3 extends over 14 amino acids. The CDR3 DNA reads as TGTGCCAGCAGCTTGGAACAGGGGGCGAGAGGCTACACCTTC. Protein product: CASSLEQGARGYTF.

The gene calls are TRBV6-5 and TRBJ2-5, with TRBD2 as a possible D gene (5 bases). Looked up from germline, CDR1 is MNHEY and CDR2 is SVGAGI. The V and J ends lost 6 bases and 1 base respectively, with 12 bases between them. This CDR3 is built from 14 residues. CDR3 in amino acids: CASRPSSGQETQYF. The CDR3 DNA sequence: TGTGCCAGCAGGCCTAGCTCCGGCCAAGAGACCCAGTACTTC.

This sequence joins TRBV5-8 and TRBJ2-1, with 7 positions matching TRBD2. Germline V gene lookup returns CDR1 SGHTS and CDR2 YDEGEE. The CDR3 has 15 residues. The ends lost 0 bases at V and 6 bases at J; junction bases unmatched: 6. CDR3 protein: CASSLGLAESNEQFF. The CDR3 nucleotides read TGTGCCAGCAGCTTGGGGCTAGCGGAATCCAATGAGCAGTTCTTC.

This chain's CDR3 is CASSAGTTYEQYF. In DNA, the CDR3 is TGTGCCAGCAGCGCCGGGACTACCTACGAGCAGTACTTC. The rearrangement links TRBV5-4 to TRBJ2-7; TRBD2 aligns across 7 bases. Germline V gives CDR1 SGHNT, CDR2 YYREEE (reference sequence). This CDR3 is 13 amino acids long. The V and J ends lost 4 bases and 2 bases, in that order; junction bases with no gene match: 3.

The chain couples TRBV12-3 or TRBV12-4 to TRBJ1-2; TRBD1 agrees at 7 bases. Losses at the gene ends were 5 bases for V and 7 bases for J; bases not matched to a gene: 7. CDR3 length equals 13 residues. The CDR3 region is CASSQTGVPGYTF. The CDR3 region has the DNA TGTGCCAGCAGTCAAACAGGGGTACCTGGCTACACCTTC.

V usage is TRBV2 and J usage is TRBJ2-7, with D possibly matching TRBD1 (6 bases). Germline lookup yields CDR1 SNHLY and CDR2 FYNNEI. CDR3 size: 13 residues. The V and J ends lost 7 bases and 5 bases respectively, with 15 bases between them. CDR3 sequence: CASKGVLTDEQYF. CDR3 bases: TGTGCCAGCAAGGGGGTCCTAACTGACGAGCAGTACTTC.

The V call is TRBV18, the J call TRBJ2-7, with D possibly being TRBD1 (5 bases). The ends were cut back, 3 bases at V and 1 base at J, with 10 bases in the middle. Germline V CDR1 and CDR2: KGHSH, LQKENI. The CDR3 runs 14 residues. CDR3 amino acids: CASSPMDTSYEQYF. The CDR3 DNA follows: TGTGCCAGCTCACCCATGGACACTTCCTACGAGCAGTACTTC.

V is TRBV18 and J is TRBJ1-2; perhaps TRBD1 as D (5 bases). CDR3 length: 14 residues. The V end was cut by 5 bases, the J end by 3 bases, with 13 bases between. Looked up from germline, CDR1 is KGHSH and CDR2 is LQKENI. The CDR3 here is CASSDGQSYYGYTF. Written as DNA, the CDR3 is TGTGCCAGCTCAGACGGACAAAGCTACTATGGCTACACCTTC.

The chain carries TRBV3-1 (or the pseudogene TRBV3-2) and TRBJ1-2, with TRBD1 identical over 8 bases. The CDR3 loop spans 17 amino acids. With 2 bases clipped from V and 0 bases from J, the junction kept 8 bases outside the gene matches. Germline loops: CDR1 LGHDT, CDR2 YNNKEL (reference sequence). The CDR3 DNA sequence: TGTGCCAGCAGCCAATCCGGGACAGGATTTGCTAACTATGGCTACACCTTC. Translation: CASSQSGTGFANYGYTF.

The rearrangement joins TRBV3-1 (or the pseudogene TRBV3-2) to TRBJ1-4; TRBD1 aligns across 9 bases. The V segment lost 1 base and the J segment 8 bases; nucleotides outside the gene matches: 2. The CDR3 contains 14 residues. Germline loops: CDR1 LGHDT, CDR2 YNNKEL (reference sequence). CDR3 sequence (DNA): TGTGCCAGCAGCCAAGGACAGGGGGGAGAAAAACTGTTTTTT. Its translation is CASSQGQGGEKLFF.

The chain carries TRBV18 and TRBJ2-7; TRBD2 is a possible D gene (6 bases). The V end lost 2 bases, the J end lost 0 bases, and 8 bases lay between the germline ends. From germline, CDR1 is KGHSH and CDR2 LQKENI. The CDR3 contains 14 residues. The CDR3 loop reads CASSPSRDSYEQYF. Here the CDR3 DNA reads TGTGCCAGCTCACCATCGCGGGACTCCTACGAGCAGTACTTC.

The sample holds a few counts of this clone. V usage is TRBV19 and J usage is TRBJ1-6; a possible D gene is TRBD1 (5 bases). Germline V CDR1 and CDR2: LNHDA, SQIVND (reference sequence). The CDR3 sequence is 17 residues long. V shed 1 base and J shed 0 bases, with 10 bases lying between them. The CDR3 reads CASSIGQTSSYNSPLHF. The DNA for the CDR3 is TGTGCCAGTAGTATAGGACAGACGAGCTCCTATAATTCACCCCTCCACTTT.

The V gene is TRBV9, the J gene TRBJ2-1; no clear D gene. The V gene lost 2 bases and the J gene lost 0 bases, with 15 bases spanning the gap. The CDR3 length is 17 residues. Per germline, CDR1 SGDLS and CDR2 YYNGEE. The CDR3 bases are TGTGCCAGCAGCGTTAGTTTTAGCACCCACTCCTACAATGAGCAGTTCTTC. It codes for CASSVSFSTHSYNEQFF.

The chain recombines TRBV12-5 with TRBJ2-7; 10 bases fit TRBD2. Germline loops: CDR1 LGHNT, CDR2 FRNRAP. The CDR3 is made up of 15 amino acids. Trimming removed 1 base from V and 6 bases from J; junction bases left unmatched: 6. The CDR3 sequence: CASGLGLAGVVEQYF. The CDR3 DNA is TGTGCTAGTGGTTTGGGGCTAGCGGGAGTTGTCGAGCAGTACTTC.

The chain carries TRBV6-5 and TRBJ1-5; TRBD1 agrees at 9 bases. Germline V gives CDR1 MNHEY, CDR2 SVGAGI. Unmatched junction bases numbered 1, after V lost 0 bases and J lost 7 bases. The CDR3 runs 14 residues. CDR3 sequence reads: CASSYSTGGQPQHF. The CDR3 region has the DNA TGTGCCAGCAGTTACTCGACAGGGGGACAGCCCCAGCATTTT.

The chain recombines TRBV2 with TRBJ1-2; maybe TRBD1 (5 bases). Trimming removed 2 bases from V and 6 bases from J, with 10 bases in between. The CDR3 length is 13 residues. Germline assignment: CDR1 SNHLY and CDR2 FYNNEI. CDR3 loop: CASSERAGNGYTF. DNA of the CDR3: TGTGCCAGCAGTGAAAGGGCAGGGAATGGCTACACCTTC.